The 29 T cell receptor beta chains below come from one sample, sequenced in a study of blood T cell repertoires in COVID-19. Assay used: immunoSEQ multiplex PCR; TCRdb lists only in-frame clones, some missing. The table shows roughly 320,000 clones, with about nine tenths occurring only once. The sequenced sample consisted of PBMCs or T cells enriched from blood (not recorded which). These TCRs come from a man aged 25 to 40 who had recovered from COVID-19.

The chain is built from TRBV5-8 and TRBJ2-7, with 8 bases fitting TRBD2. This CDR3 comprises 18 residues. Germline assignment: CDR1 SGHTS and CDR2 YDEGEE. The V gene end was trimmed by 5 bases and the J gene end by 2 bases; junction bases not matched to a gene: 18. The CDR3 DNA follows: TGTGCCAGCAGAGTACCGGGACTAGAGCTATCGTCCCCCTACGAGCAGTACTTC. As protein: CASRVPGLELSSPYEQYF. Filled out from reference TRBV5-8 and TRBJ2-7, the complete variable domain reads EAGVTQSPTHLIKTRGQQATLRCSPISGHTSVYWYQQALGLGLQFLLWYDEGEERNRGNFPPRFSGRQFPNYSSELNVNALELEDSALYLCASRVPGLELSSPYEQYFGPGTRLTVT.

In this sample, this clone turned up once. The V and J genes are TRBV19 and TRBJ2-7; 9 bases agree with TRBD1. Germline V gives CDR1 LNHDA, CDR2 SQIVND (reference sequence). The CDR3 runs 15 residues. V was pared by 8 bases and J by 4 bases, with 12 bases of the junction left unmatched. CDR3 DNA sequence: TGTGCCAGTGCCCGCCGCGGACAGGGGAGTTACGAGCAGTACTTC. It is translated as CASARRGQGSYEQYF.

The genes are TRBV18 and TRBJ2-5; 7 bases match TRBD1. The CDR3 consists of 16 residues. The V and J ends lost 3 bases and 3 bases, in that order; junction bases with no gene match: 10. CDR1 is KGHSH, CDR2 LQKENI, per germline. The CDR3 here is CASSPLHQQGKETQYF. As DNA, the CDR3 is TGTGCCAGCTCACCGCTACACCAACAGGGGAAAGAGACCCAGTACTTC.

The chain combines TRBV6-1 with TRBJ1-1; D is perhaps TRBD1 (6 bases). Germline V CDR1 and CDR2: MNHNS, SASEGT. V lost 2 bases to trimming and J lost 1 base, with 11 bases between them. The CDR3 is made up of 15 amino acids. CDR3 DNA sequence: TGTGCCAGCAGTGAAAGAGGCAGGGGGAACACTGAAGCTTTCTTT. It is translated as CASSERGRGNTEAFF.

This clone was detected a few times. This chain links TRBV19 with TRBJ2-2; D gene ambiguous. V lost 7 bases and J lost 0, with 9 bases in between. Germline values: CDR1 LNHDA, CDR2 SQIVND (reference sequence). There are 14 residues in the CDR3. CDR3 region: CASMAVPNTGELFF. The CDR3 region has the DNA TGTGCCAGTATGGCGGTTCCGAACACCGGGGAGCTGTTTTTT.

This clone was found a few times. The V call is TRBV18, the J call TRBJ2-7; D is unresolved. CDR3 length equals 13 residues. V was trimmed by 0 bases and J by 5 bases, leaving 8 bases between them. Germline V gene sequence: CDR1 KGHSH, CDR2 LQKENI. CDR3 bases: TGTGCCAGCTCACCACCGAGTACCCACGAGCAGTACTTC. Translating gives CASSPPSTHEQYF.

The V call is TRBV2, the J call TRBJ1-5; a possible D gene is TRBD1 (5 bases). Trimming took 8 bases from V and 0 from J, leaving 20 bases between them. CDR3 length equals 17 residues. Per the germline V gene, CDR1 is SNHLY and CDR2 is FYNNEI. The CDR3 sequence: CASGQPGAQYSNQPQHF. For the CDR3, the DNA is TGTGCCAGCGGGCAGCCTGGGGCCCAATATAGCAATCAGCCCCAGCATTTT. The full variable domain, its missing parts supplied by reference TRBV2 and TRBJ1-5, is EPEVTQTPSHQVTQMGQEVILRCVPISNHLYFYWYRQILGQKVEFLVSFYNNEISEKSEIFDDQFSVERPDGSNFTLKIRSTKLEDSAMYFCASGQPGAQYSNQPQHFGDGTRLSIL.

V is TRBV7-8 and J is TRBJ2-3, with TRBD2 identical over 11 bases. Looked up from germline, CDR1 is SGHVS and CDR2 is FQNEAQ. The CDR3 is 16 residues long. The V gene end was trimmed by 3 bases and the J gene end by 0 bases; junction bases not matched to a gene: 2. CDR3 sequence: CASSFLAGGSTDTQYF. The CDR3 DNA is TGTGCCAGCAGCTTCTTAGCGGGAGGGAGCACAGATACGCAGTATTTT.

V and J are TRBV7-9 and TRBJ2-5; D perhaps matches TRBD2 (7 bases). Per the germline V gene, CDR1 is SEHNR and CDR2 is FQNEAQ (reference sequence). CDR3 length: 15 amino acids. The V end lost 4 bases, the J end lost 5 bases, and 17 bases lay between the germline ends. CDR3 coding DNA: TGTGCCAGCAGCTCTAGCGGAGGGGGGTGGGAGACCCAGTACTTC. Residues: CASSSSGGGWETQYF.

The gene calls are TRBV27 and TRBJ1-1; D perhaps matches TRBD1 (5 bases). Germline values: CDR1 MNHEY, CDR2 SMNVEV (reference sequence). The CDR3 consists of 15 residues. V lost 1 base to trimming and J lost 5 bases, with 14 bases between them. The CDR3 reads CASSLYPGRETEAFF. CDR3 bases: TGTGCCAGCAGTTTATATCCAGGGAGGGAGACTGAAGCTTTCTTT.

Only one count was recorded for this clone. The chain links TRBV6-5 to TRBJ1-6, with 7 bases lining up with TRBD1. V gave up 5 bases and J gave up 11 bases; unmatched junction bases: 12. Germline V gene data show CDR1 as MNHEY and CDR2 as SVGAGI. The CDR3 length is 15 residues. The CDR3 DNA is TGTGCCAGCAGTCTCCGGGACAGCAAAGGGACACCCCTCCACTTT. This translates into CASSLRDSKGTPLHF.

This chain links TRBV29-1 with TRBJ2-2; possible D gene TRBD2, 5 bases. V dropped 3 bases and J dropped 4 bases, with 12 bases sitting between them. The germline V gene has CDR1 SQVTM and CDR2 ANQGSEA. This CDR3 is 14 amino acids long. CDR3 DNA sequence: TGCAGCGTTGACCTGCCCCGGGGCACCGGGGAGCTGTTTTTT. The encoded protein is CSVDLPRGTGELFF.

The CDR3 coding sequence is TGTGCCAGCAGTCAAGGGGTTGATTACGAGCAGTACTTC. Its translation is CASSQGVDYEQYF. The rearrangement uses TRBV27 and TRBJ2-7; weak D call: TRBD1 (5 bases). This CDR3 is built from 13 residues. V was trimmed by 5 bases and J by 4 bases, leaving 12 bases between them. Per germline, CDR1 MNHEY and CDR2 SMNVEV (reference sequence).

This chain links TRBV12-3 or TRBV12-4 with TRBJ1-1; tentatively, D is TRBD1 (6 bases). The CDR3 runs to 13 residues. Trimming cost V 4 bases and J 8 bases, with 14 bases left between them. The DNA of the CDR3 is TGTGCCAGCAGTTCACCCGTGGACAGAGAAGCTTTCTTT. Residues: CASSSPVDREAFF.

There are a few counts of this clone. The V and J genes are TRBV9 and TRBJ1-6; 8 bases are shared with TRBD1. Trimming took 3 bases from V and 3 from J; bases not matched to a gene: 5. Germline V gives CDR1 SGDLS, CDR2 YYNGEE. The CDR3 sequence is 16 residues long. This CDR3 is CASSGEGQVYNSPLHF. DNA for the CDR3: TGTGCCAGCAGCGGCGAGGGACAGGTCTATAATTCACCCCTCCACTTT. Filled out from reference TRBV9 and TRBJ1-6, the complete variable domain reads DSGVTQTPKHLITATGQRVTLRCSPRSGDLSVYWYQQSLDQGLQFLIQYYNGEERAKGNILERFSAQQFPDLHSELNLSSLELGDSALYFCASSGEGQVYNSPLHFGNGTRLTVT.

The chain joins TRBV4-1 to TRBJ2-5; unclear D gene. The CDR3 contains 15 residues. V lost 0 bases to trimming and J lost 0 bases, with 8 bases between them. Per the germline V gene, CDR1 is MGHRA and CDR2 is YSYEKL. The CDR3 DNA sequence: TGCGCCAGCAGCCAAGAGGGCATGTACCAAGAGACCCAGTACTTC. Amino acid sequence: CASSQEGMYQETQYF.

CDR3 coding DNA: TGTGCCAGCAGCTTGCCGGGACAAAATAATGAAAAACTGTTTTTT. Translated: CASSLPGQNNEKLFF. This chain joins TRBV5-6 and TRBJ1-4; maybe TRBD1 (6 bases). Germline CDR1 reads SGHDT; CDR2 reads YYEEEE. The CDR3 extends over 15 amino acids. Between the trimmed V and J ends, which lost 1 base and 4 bases, there was a span of 11 bases.

The chain couples TRBV11-2 to TRBJ1-6, with D hard to call. The V gene's germline CDR1 is SGHAT and CDR2 FQNNGV. The CDR3 extends over 14 amino acids. V gave up 5 bases and J gave up 10 bases, with 15 bases separating them. CDR3 coding DNA: TGTGCCAGCAGCCCCAATATAGAACGCTCACCCCTCCACTTT. The encoded protein is CASSPNIERSPLHF.

The rearrangement links TRBV9 to TRBJ2-5; TRBD2 agrees at 8 bases. Germline V gene sequence: CDR1 SGDLS, CDR2 YYNGEE. V trimming: 4 bases; J trimming: 1 base; junction bases outside the gene matches: 9. This CDR3 comprises 16 residues. CDR3 protein: CASSPRWAGGQETQYF. The CDR3 DNA follows: TGTGCCAGCAGCCCCCGATGGGCGGGGGGCCAAGAGACCCAGTACTTC.

The rearrangement uses TRBV16 and TRBJ1-2, with D uncertain. Germline CDR1 is KGHSY and CDR2 is FQNENV. CDR3 size: 14 residues. V lost 2 bases and J 1 base, leaving 8 bases between the germline ends. The CDR3 DNA sequence: TGTGCCAGCAGCCAACAAGCGAATAACTATGGCTACACCTTC. This gives the protein CASSQQANNYGYTF.

CDR3 sequence reads: CSVGAINYGYTF. CDR3 nucleotides: TGCAGCGTTGGGGCCATTAACTATGGCTACACCTTC. V is TRBV29-1 and J is TRBJ1-2; no clear D. V lost 4 bases and J lost 1, with 7 bases in between. The length of the CDR3 is 12 residues. Germline-derived CDR1 and CDR2 are SQVTM and ANQGSEA. Full variable domain (missing parts from reference TRBV29-1 and TRBJ1-2): SAVISQKPSRDICQRGTSLTIQCQVDSQVTMMFWYRQQPGQSLTLIATANQGSEATYESGFVIDKFPISRPNLTFSTLTVSNMSPEDSSIYLCSVGAINYGYTFGSGTRLTVV.

The chain joins TRBV7-2 to TRBJ2-1; 10 positions match TRBD2. The germline V gene has CDR1 SGHTA and CDR2 FQGNSA. Trimming cost V 5 bases and J 7 bases; bases outside gene matches: 11. This CDR3 comprises 16 residues. The CDR3 coding sequence is TGTGCCAGCAGCCTCTATCTTAGCGGGGGGTTGAATGAGCAGTTCTTC. It encodes CASSLYLSGGLNEQFF.

The chain combines TRBV24-1 with TRBJ1-2; tentatively, D is TRBD1 (6 bases). V was trimmed by 3 bases and J by 0 bases, leaving 13 bases between them. The CDR3 spans 16 residues. CDR1 and CDR2 (germline): KGHDR, SFDVKD. The CDR3 bases are TGTGCCACCAGTGATCGCCGGGACACGCCTAACTATGGCTACACCTTC. Translation: CATSDRRDTPNYGYTF.

This rearrangement joins TRBV19 to TRBJ1-2; 7 bases agree with TRBD1. CDR3 size: 12 residues. V lost 10 bases, J lost 5 bases, and 7 bases stayed unmatched. The germline V gene has CDR1 LNHDA and CDR2 SQIVND (reference sequence). The CDR3 loop reads CATPTGSYGYTF. DNA for the CDR3: TGTGCCACCCCGACAGGGTCGTATGGCTACACCTTC.

The chain employs TRBV19 and TRBJ2-5; 8 bases match TRBD2. Germline CDR1 is LNHDA and CDR2 is SQIVND (reference sequence). With 9 bases clipped from V and 5 bases from J, the junction kept 11 bases outside the gene matches. The CDR3 covers 14 residues. The CDR3 bases are TGTGCCAGCGGATTGGTCGGCGGGAGGGAGACCCAGTACTTC. Its protein product is CASGLVGGRETQYF.

The rearrangement joins TRBV7-2 to TRBJ2-7; 12 nucleotides align to TRBD2. The length of the CDR3 is 14 residues. Germline loops: CDR1 SGHTA, CDR2 FQGNSA. V lost 7 bases and J lost 5; bases outside the gene matches: 6. The CDR3 DNA reads as TGTGCCAGCACCTGGACTAGCGGGGCCCACGAGCAGTACTTC. The encoded protein is CASTWTSGAHEQYF.

The chain combines TRBV4-1 with TRBJ2-7; TRBD2 agrees at 7 bases. After removal of 1 base from V and 0 bases from J, the junction contained 6 bases not matched to a gene. Germline lookup yields CDR1 MGHRA and CDR2 YSYEKL. The CDR3 spans 16 residues. CDR3 DNA: TGCGCCAGCAGCCAAGGGGTAGCGGGTGGCTCCTACGAGCAGTACTTC. This translates into CASSQGVAGGSYEQYF.

The chain is built from TRBV4-1 and TRBJ1-1; a weak D match, TRBD1 (5 bases). Germline assignment: CDR1 MGHRA and CDR2 YSYEKL. The CDR3 is 15 residues long. Trimming took off 5 bases at V and 3 bases at J, with 16 bases between the two ends. The CDR3 DNA sequence: TGCGCCAGCAGCTACCGGGAGCGGGGGGACACTGAAGCTTTCTTT. The encoded protein is CASSYRERGDTEAFF.

This clone appeared a single time. This chain connects TRBV2 to TRBJ2-7, with 8 bases identical to TRBD1. Trimming took 6 bases from V and 6 from J; bases not matched to a gene: 7. Germline values: CDR1 SNHLY, CDR2 FYNNEI. The CDR3 is 13 residues long. The CDR3 nucleotides read TGTGCCAGCAGCGGGCAGGGGGCGATCGAGCAGTACTTC. Its translation is CASSGQGAIEQYF.